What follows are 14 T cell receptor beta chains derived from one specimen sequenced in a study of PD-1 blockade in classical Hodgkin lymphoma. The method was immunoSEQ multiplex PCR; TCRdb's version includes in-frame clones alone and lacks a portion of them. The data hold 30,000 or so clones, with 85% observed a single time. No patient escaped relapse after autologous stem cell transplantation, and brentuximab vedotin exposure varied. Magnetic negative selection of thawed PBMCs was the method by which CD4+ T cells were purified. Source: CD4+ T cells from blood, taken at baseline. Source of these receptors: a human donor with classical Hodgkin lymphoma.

CDR3 bases: TGTGCCAGCAGCTCGACAGGGGCGAACACCGGGGAGCTGTTTTTT. Translation: CASSSTGANTGELFF. The V and J genes are TRBV28 and TRBJ2-2; TRBD1 agrees at 8 bases. Per the germline V gene, CDR1 is MDHEN and CDR2 is SYDVKM. CDR3 length equals 15 residues. Losses at the gene ends were 6 bases for V and 0 bases for J; bases not matched to a gene: 3.

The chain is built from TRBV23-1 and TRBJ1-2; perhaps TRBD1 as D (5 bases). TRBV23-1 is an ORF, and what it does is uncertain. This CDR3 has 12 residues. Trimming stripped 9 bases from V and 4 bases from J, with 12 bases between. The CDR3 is CASMGVAYGYTF. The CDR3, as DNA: TGCGCCAGTATGGGGGTTGCCTATGGCTACACCTTC.

The CDR3 region has the DNA TGTGCCAGCAGCTTGGGGGTGTTTCTTGGCGAGACCCAGTACTTC. Protein: CASSLGVFLGETQYF. V is TRBV5-6 and J is TRBJ2-5; the D is unclear. V was shortened by 0 bases and J by 5 bases, with 14 bases between the two germline ends. Germline V gene lookup returns CDR1 SGHDT and CDR2 YYEEEE. The CDR3 length is 15 residues.

CDR3 region: CASSQDGLAGFGEQFF. The CDR3 DNA sequence: TGCGCCAGCAGCCAGGACGGACTAGCGGGATTTGGTGAGCAGTTCTTC. The rearrangement uses TRBV4-1 and TRBJ2-1; TRBD2 agrees at 12 bases. This CDR3 is built from 16 residues. The V segment lost 3 bases and the J segment 9 bases; nucleotides outside the gene matches: 9. CDR1 and CDR2 (germline): MGHRA, YSYEKL.

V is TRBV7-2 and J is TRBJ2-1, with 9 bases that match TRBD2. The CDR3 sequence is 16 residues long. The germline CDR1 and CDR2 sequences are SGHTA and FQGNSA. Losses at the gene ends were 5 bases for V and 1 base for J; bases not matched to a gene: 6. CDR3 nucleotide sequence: TGTGCCAGCAGCGCCCAAACTAGCGGGTCCTACAATGAGCAGTTCTTC. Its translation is CASSAQTSGSYNEQFF.

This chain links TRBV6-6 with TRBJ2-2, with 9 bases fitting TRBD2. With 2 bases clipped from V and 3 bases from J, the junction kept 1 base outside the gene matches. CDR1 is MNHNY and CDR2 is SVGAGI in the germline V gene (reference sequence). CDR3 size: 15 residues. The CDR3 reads CASSYTSGHTGELFF. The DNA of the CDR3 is TGTGCCAGCAGTTACACTAGCGGGCACACCGGGGAGCTGTTTTTT.

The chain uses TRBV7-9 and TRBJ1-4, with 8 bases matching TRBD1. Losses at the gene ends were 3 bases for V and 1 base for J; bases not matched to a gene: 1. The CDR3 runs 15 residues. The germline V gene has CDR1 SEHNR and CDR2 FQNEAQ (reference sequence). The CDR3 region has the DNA TGTGCCAGCAGCTTCGACAGGGGAACTAATGAAAAACTGTTTTTT. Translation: CASSFDRGTNEKLFF.

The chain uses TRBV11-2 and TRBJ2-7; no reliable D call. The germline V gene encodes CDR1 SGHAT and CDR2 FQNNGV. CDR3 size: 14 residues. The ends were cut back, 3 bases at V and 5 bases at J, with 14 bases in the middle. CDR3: CASSFLPPANEQYF. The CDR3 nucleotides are TGTGCCAGCAGCTTTCTTCCCCCGGCCAACGAGCAGTACTTC.

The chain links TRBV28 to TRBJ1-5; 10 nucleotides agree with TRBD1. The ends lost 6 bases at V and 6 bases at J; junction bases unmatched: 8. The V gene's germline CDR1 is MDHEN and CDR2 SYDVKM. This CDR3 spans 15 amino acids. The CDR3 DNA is TGTGCCAGCAGCTCCGGGACAGGGGATCTTCAGCCCCAGCATTTT. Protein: CASSSGTGDLQPQHF.

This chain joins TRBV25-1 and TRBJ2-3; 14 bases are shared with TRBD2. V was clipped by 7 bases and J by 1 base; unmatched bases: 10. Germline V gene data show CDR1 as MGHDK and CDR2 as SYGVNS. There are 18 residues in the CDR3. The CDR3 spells CASITGTSGSAGTDTQYF. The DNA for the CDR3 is TGTGCCAGCATCACCGGGACTAGCGGGAGTGCTGGCACAGATACGCAGTATTTT.

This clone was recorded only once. The CDR3 DNA reads as TGTGCCAGCAGTTTCCGGGACAGGGTCTTATATGGCTACACCTTC. Translated: CASSFRDRVLYGYTF. V gene TRBV6-5 combines with J gene TRBJ1-2, with TRBD1 identical over 9 bases. The CDR3 is 15 amino acids. Germline CDR1 is MNHEY and CDR2 is SVGAGI. V trimming: 4 bases; J trimming: 5 bases; junction bases outside the gene matches: 8.

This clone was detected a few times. The CDR3 coding sequence is TGTGCCAGCAGCTCCGGGAGGGGGTGGAACACTGAAGCTTTCTTT. The encoded protein is CASSSGRGWNTEAFF. V gene TRBV7-9 combines with J gene TRBJ1-1; perhaps TRBD1 as D (6 bases). Germline loops: CDR1 SEHNR, CDR2 FQNEAQ (reference sequence). CDR3 length: 15 amino acids. Trimming pared 4 bases from V and 1 base from J, leaving 13 bases between.

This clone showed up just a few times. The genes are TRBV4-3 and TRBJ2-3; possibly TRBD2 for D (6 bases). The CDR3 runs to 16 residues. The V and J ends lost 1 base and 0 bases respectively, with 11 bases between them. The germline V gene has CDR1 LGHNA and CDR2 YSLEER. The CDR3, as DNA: TGCGCCAGCAGCCAAGGGGCCGCGGGAAGCACAGATACGCAGTATTTT. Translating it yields CASSQGAAGSTDTQYF.

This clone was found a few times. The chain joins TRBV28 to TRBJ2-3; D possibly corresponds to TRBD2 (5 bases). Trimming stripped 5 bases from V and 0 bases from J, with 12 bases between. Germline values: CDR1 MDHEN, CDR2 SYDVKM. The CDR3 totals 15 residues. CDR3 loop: CASSPRGGSTDTQYF. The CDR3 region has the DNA TGTGCCAGCAGTCCTCGCGGCGGGAGCACAGATACGCAGTATTTT.